The rows below give T cell receptor beta chains drawn from one sample of a study of T cells after posttransplantation cyclophosphamide. Profiled with immunoSEQ multiplex PCR; TCRdb holds only in-frame clones, not every one. The repertoire holds fewer than 25,000 clones, with more than 70% as singletons. Material: PBMCs. These receptors were obtained from a woman aged 60-70 years with a blood cancer, CMV-positive, and with a related stem cell donor. Both conserved end residues are trimmed from each CDR3. Each record gives: J gene, V gene, CDR3 length, CDR3 protein.

J: TRBJ2-7
V: TRBV5-1
length: 15
CDR3: ASSLYPIGAHPYEQY

J: TRBJ1-1
V: TRBV18
length: 12
CDR3: ASSTTGGGTEAF

J: TRBJ2-3
V: TRBV10-2
length: 15
CDR3: ASSSGRAVFSTDTQY

J: TRBJ1-1
V: TRBV7-9
length: 12
CDR3: ASSSTGVNTEAF

J: TRBJ1-2
V: TRBV4-1
length: 12
CDR3: ASSQYEDSYGYT

J: TRBJ2-7
V: TRBV19
length: 12
CDR3: ASSSGQGAGEQY

J: TRBJ1-5
V: TRBV6-1
length: 13
CDR3: ASSEDWKGNQPQH

J: TRBJ2-2
V: TRBV2
length: 14
CDR3: ASSEGGQGNTGELF

J: TRBJ2-7
V: TRBV7-9
length: 12
CDR3: ASSFETLPYEQY

J: TRBJ1-2
V: TRBV19
length: 12
CDR3: ASSLGGFWDGYT

J: TRBJ1-2
V: TRBV5-4
length: 10
CDR3: ASSSGYYGYT

J: TRBJ2-1
V: TRBV7-8
length: 12
CDR3: ASKGLPSANEQF

J: TRBJ2-2
V: TRBV10-2
length: 14
CDR3: ASRSLAGQNTGELF

J: TRBJ2-5
V: TRBV19
length: 15
CDR3: ASSIGVAGGPGETQY

J: TRBJ2-1
V: TRBV6-1
length: 12
CDR3: ASSEYGRSNEQF

J: TRBJ2-1
V: TRBV9
length: 14
CDR3: ASSPLGLAGGHEQF

J: TRBJ2-1
V: TRBV7-3
length: 15
CDR3: ASSAASGASGKGEQF

J: TRBJ1-2
V: TRBV18
length: 10
CDR3: ASSPTGEGYT

J: TRBJ2-1
V: TRBV20-1
length: 7
CDR3: SVGGEQF

J: TRBJ1-1
V: TRBV7-9
length: 11
CDR3: ASSSRQYAEAF

J: TRBJ1-2
V: TRBV5-6
length: 12
CDR3: ASTMDRGLGGYT

J: TRBJ2-1
V: TRBV6-4
length: 13
CDR3: ASREDGREINEQF

J: TRBJ2-7
V: TRBV27
length: 12
CDR3: ASSFRDRGREQY

J: TRBJ2-2
V: TRBV6-1
length: 12
CDR3: ASSGQGYTGELF